This T cell receptor beta chain appears in the sequencing data of a study of Tregs in tolerant kidney transplant recipients. With regard to this clone: Its antigen is not known.

Sequenced by immunoSEQ multiplex PCR; TCRdb stores in-frame clones only, minus some. The repertoire consists of some 240,000 clones, with 80% to 85% occurring once and the leading ten covering approximately 0.69%. Unstimulated regulatory T cells (CD4+CD25+CD127-), CD4+CD25- non-regulatory cells, CD4 and CD8 cells were FACS-sorted from thawed PBMCs. Study outcomes and limitations: The small number of patients limits these findings pending further validation. Expanding Tregs on activated donor B cells appeared to best identify donor-specific TCRbeta clones. Biological reproducibility was not directly addressed, but technical replication error appeared minimal.

The CDR3 contains 16 residues. Trimming cost V 3 bases and J 8 bases, with 22 bases left between them. The germline V gene encodes CDR1 PRHDT and CDR2 FYEKMQ (reference sequence). This clonotype was obtained from a human donor in good health. This chain joins TRBV13 and TRBJ1-2; D not certain. The sample was CD4+ T cells from blood. CDR3 residues: CASSFKRSQDRWGYTF. The CDR3 coding sequence is TGTGCCAGCAGCTTCAAAAGGTCGCAGGATCGGTGGGGCTACACCTTC. The whole variable domain, remainder taken from reference TRBV13 and TRBJ1-2, is AAGVIQSPRHLIKEKRETATLKCYPIPRHDTVYWYQQGPGQDPQFLISFYEKMQSDKGSIPDRFSAQQFSDYHSELNMSSLELGDSALYFCASSFKRSQDRWGYTFGSGTRLTVV.